Below, one TCR beta chain is given with its context. The entry originates in a study of control samples from healthy donors and cancer patients. Libraries were prepared by immunoSEQ multiplex PCR; TCRdb keeps only in-frame clonotypes and omits some of them. The sample carries 70,000 to 80,000 clones, 89% recorded once. Trimming took 2 bases from V and 10 from J, leaving 9 bases between them. This CDR3 region has 13 residues. The genes are TRBV12-3 or TRBV12-4 and TRBJ1-6; no clear D. Sequencing was performed on PBMCs. The TCR was taken from a woman in her forties or fifties with colorectal cancer. The CDR3 protein is CASSLRTGSPLHF. For the CDR3, the DNA is TGTGCCAGCAGTTTAAGGACGGGGTCACCCCTCCACTTT.